Only one count was recorded for the clone carrying this TCR beta chain. The data were taken from a study of blood T cell repertoires in COVID-19. Study overall: Material from acute and convalescent COVID-19 was sourced from the United States, Italy and Spain.

This table comes from immunoSEQ multiplex PCR, and its TCRdb copy is limited to in-frame clones, with some not included. This table holds some 260,000 clones, about four fifths found once. V lost 0 bases, J lost 0 bases, and 12 bases lay in between. This CDR3 spans 16 amino acids. The germline CDR1 and CDR2 sequences are SGHDT and YYEEEE. This chain uses TRBV5-6 with TRBJ1-2; D gene ambiguous. The TCR sequence derives from a woman aged 18-30 years with acute or convalescent COVID-19. Specimen: peripheral blood. CDR3 coding DNA: TGTGCCAGCAGCTTGGAGGCAGCGGAAGCTAACTATGGCTACACCTTC. As protein: CASSLEAAEANYGYTF.